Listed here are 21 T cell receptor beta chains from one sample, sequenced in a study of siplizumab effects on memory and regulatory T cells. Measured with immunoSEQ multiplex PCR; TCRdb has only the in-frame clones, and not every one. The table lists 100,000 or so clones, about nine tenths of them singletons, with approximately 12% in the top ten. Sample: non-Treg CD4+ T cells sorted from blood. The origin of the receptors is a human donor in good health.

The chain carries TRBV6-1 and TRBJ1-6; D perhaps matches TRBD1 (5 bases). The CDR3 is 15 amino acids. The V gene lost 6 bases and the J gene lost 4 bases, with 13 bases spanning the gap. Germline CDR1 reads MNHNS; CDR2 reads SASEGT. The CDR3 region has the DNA TGTGCCAGCAGCGAAACTTGGGGGTATAATTCACCCCTCCACTTT. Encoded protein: CASSETWGYNSPLHF.

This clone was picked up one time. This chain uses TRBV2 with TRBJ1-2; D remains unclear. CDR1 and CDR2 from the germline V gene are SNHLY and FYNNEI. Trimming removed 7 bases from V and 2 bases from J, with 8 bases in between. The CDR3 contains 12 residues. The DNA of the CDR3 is TGTGCCAGCACGGTACAGAACTATGGCTACACCTTC. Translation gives CASTVQNYGYTF.

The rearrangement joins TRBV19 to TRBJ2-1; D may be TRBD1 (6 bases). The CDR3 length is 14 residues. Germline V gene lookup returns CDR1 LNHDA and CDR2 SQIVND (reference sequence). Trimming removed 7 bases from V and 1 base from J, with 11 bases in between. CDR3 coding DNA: TGTGCCAGTACTTCTGACAGGTCCTACAATGAGCAGTTCTTC. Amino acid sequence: CASTSDRSYNEQFF.

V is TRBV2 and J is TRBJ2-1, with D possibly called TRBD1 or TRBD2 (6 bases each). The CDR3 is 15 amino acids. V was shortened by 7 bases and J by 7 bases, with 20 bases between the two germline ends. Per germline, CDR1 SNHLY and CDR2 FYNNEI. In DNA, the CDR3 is TGTGCCAGCACCCTAGAGTCGGGGGCTCTGAATGAGCAGTTCTTC. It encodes CASTLESGALNEQFF. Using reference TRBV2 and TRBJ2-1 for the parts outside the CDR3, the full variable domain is EPEVTQTPSHQVTQMGQEVILRCVPISNHLYFYWYRQILGQKVEFLVSFYNNEISEKSEIFDDQFSVERPDGSNFTLKIRSTKLEDSAMYFCASTLESGALNEQFFGPGTRLTVL.

The CDR3 region is CASGLVRVAGTYEQYF. CDR3 sequence (DNA): TGTGCTAGTGGTTTGGTACGTGTAGCGGGAACCTACGAGCAGTACTTC. The rearrangement joins TRBV12-5 to TRBJ2-7, with TRBD2 matching over 8 bases. Losses at the gene ends were 0 bases for V and 2 bases for J; bases not matched to a gene: 6. The V gene's germline CDR1 is LGHNT and CDR2 FRNRAP. There are 16 residues in the CDR3. The entire variable domain, with the rest obtained from reference TRBV12-5 and TRBJ2-7, is as follows: DARVTQTPRHKVTEMGQEVTMRCQPILGHNTVFWYRQTMMQGLELLAYFRNRAPLDDSGMPKDRFSAEMPDATLATLKIQPSEPRDSAVYFCASGLVRVAGTYEQYFGPGTRLTVT.

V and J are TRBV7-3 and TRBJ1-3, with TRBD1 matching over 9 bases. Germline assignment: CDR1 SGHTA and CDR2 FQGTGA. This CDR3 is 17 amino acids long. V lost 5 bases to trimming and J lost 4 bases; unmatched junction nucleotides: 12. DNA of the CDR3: TGTGCCAGCAGCCCCCAAGCGGGACAGGGAACCGGAAACACCATATATTTT. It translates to CASSPQAGQGTGNTIYF.

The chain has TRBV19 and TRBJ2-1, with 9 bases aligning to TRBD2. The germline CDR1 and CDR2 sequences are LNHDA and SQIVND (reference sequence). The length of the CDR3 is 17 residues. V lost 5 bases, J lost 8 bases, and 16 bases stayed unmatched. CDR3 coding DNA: TGTGCCAGTAGTTCGCCAATTAGCGGGAGATCCGACGATGAGCAGTTCTTC. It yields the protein CASSSPISGRSDDEQFF.

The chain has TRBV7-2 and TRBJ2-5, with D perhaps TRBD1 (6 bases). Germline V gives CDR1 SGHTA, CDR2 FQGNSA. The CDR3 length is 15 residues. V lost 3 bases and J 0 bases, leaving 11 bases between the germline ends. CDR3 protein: CASSFFTGHQETQYF. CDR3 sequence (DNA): TGTGCCAGCAGCTTTTTTACAGGGCACCAAGAGACCCAGTACTTC. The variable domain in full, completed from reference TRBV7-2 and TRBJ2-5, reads GAGVSQSPSNKVTEKGKDVELRCDPISGHTALYWYRQSLGQGLEFLIYFQGNSAPDKSGLPSDRFSAERTGGSVSTLTIQRTQQEDSAVYLCASSFFTGHQETQYFGPGTRLLVL.

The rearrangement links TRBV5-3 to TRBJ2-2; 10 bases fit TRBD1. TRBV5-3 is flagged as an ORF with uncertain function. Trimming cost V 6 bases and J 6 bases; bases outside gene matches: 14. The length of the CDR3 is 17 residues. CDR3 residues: CARKFMGTGESAGELFF. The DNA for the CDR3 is TGTGCCAGAAAGTTTATGGGGACAGGGGAGAGTGCCGGGGAGCTGTTTTTT.

The CDR3 sequence: CASSQVGGVDTDTQYF. CDR3 coding DNA: TGTGCCAGCAGCCAGGTCGGAGGGGTAGACACAGATACGCAGTATTTT. The rearrangement links TRBV7-2 to TRBJ2-3; the D gene is possibly TRBD2 (6 bases). CDR1 SGHTA and CDR2 FQGNSA come from the germline V gene. V dropped 5 bases and J dropped 2 bases, with 17 bases sitting between them. This CDR3 is built from 16 residues.

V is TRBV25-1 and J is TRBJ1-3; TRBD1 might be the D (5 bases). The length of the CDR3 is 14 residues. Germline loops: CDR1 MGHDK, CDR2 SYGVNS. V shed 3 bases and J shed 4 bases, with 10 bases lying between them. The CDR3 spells CASSDPGYGNTIYF. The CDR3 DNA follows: TGTGCCAGCAGTGATCCAGGGTACGGAAACACCATATATTTT. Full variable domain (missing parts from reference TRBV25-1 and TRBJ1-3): EADIYQTPRYLVIGTGKKITLECSQTMGHDKMYWYQQDPGMELHLIHYSYGVNSTEKGDLSSESTVSRIRTEHFPLTLESARPSHTSQYLCASSDPGYGNTIYFGEGSWLTVV.

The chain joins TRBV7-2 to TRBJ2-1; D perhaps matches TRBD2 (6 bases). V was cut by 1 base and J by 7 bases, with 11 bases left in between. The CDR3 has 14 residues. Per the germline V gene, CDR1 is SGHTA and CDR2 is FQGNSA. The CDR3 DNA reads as TGTGCCAGCAGCTTAGGAGGACTATGGAATGAGCAGTTCTTC. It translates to CASSLGGLWNEQFF. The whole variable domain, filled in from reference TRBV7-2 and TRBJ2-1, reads GAGVSQSPSNKVTEKGKDVELRCDPISGHTALYWYRQSLGQGLEFLIYFQGNSAPDKSGLPSDRFSAERTGGSVSTLTIQRTQQEDSAVYLCASSLGGLWNEQFFGPGTRLTVL.

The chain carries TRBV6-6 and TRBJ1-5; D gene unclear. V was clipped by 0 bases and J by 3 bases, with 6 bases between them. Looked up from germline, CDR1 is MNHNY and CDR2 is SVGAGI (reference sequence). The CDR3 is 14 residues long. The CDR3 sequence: CASSYSSSNQPQHF. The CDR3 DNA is TGTGCCAGCAGTTACTCGAGTTCCAATCAGCCCCAGCATTTT.

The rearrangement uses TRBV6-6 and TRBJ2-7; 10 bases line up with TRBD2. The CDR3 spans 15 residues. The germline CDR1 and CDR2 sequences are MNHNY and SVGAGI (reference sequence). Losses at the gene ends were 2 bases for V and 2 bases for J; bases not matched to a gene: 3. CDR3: CASSYGTSVTYEQYF. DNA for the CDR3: TGTGCCAGCAGTTACGGGACTAGCGTAACCTACGAGCAGTACTTC.

The CDR3 spells CASSYPGQGRDEQFF. The CDR3, as DNA: TGTGCCAGCAGCTACCCGGGACAGGGAAGGGATGAGCAGTTCTTC. This rearrangement joins TRBV7-8 to TRBJ2-1; 9 bases match TRBD1. The germline CDR1 and CDR2 sequences are SGHVS and FQNEAQ. The CDR3 spans 15 residues. V was pared by 4 bases and J by 8 bases, with 9 bases of the junction left unmatched.

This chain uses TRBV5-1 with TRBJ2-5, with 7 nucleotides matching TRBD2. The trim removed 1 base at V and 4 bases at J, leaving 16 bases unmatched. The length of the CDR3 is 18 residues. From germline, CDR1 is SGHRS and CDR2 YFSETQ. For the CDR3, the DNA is TGCGCCAGCAGCTTGACACGGAGAACCAGAAGCGGGACAGAGACCCAGTACTTC. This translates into CASSLTRRTRSGTETQYF.

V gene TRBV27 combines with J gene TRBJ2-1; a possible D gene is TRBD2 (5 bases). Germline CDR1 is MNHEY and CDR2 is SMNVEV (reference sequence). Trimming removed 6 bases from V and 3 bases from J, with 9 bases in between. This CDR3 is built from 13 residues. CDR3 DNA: TGTGCCAGCAGCATAGGAGGCTACAATGAGCAGTTCTTC. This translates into CASSIGGYNEQFF.

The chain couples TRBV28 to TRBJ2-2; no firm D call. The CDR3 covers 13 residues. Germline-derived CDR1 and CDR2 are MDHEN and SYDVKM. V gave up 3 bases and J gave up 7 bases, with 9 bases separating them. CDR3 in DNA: TGTGCCAGCAGTTTTGGTCGACACGGGGAGCTGTTTTTT. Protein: CASSFGRHGELFF.

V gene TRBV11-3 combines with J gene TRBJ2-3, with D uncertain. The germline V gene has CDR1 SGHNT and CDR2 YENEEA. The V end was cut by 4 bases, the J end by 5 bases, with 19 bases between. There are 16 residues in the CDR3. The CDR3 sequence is CASSSSGRSRLDTQYF. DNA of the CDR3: TGTGCCAGCAGCTCCTCGGGTCGGTCGCGTTTAGATACGCAGTATTTT.

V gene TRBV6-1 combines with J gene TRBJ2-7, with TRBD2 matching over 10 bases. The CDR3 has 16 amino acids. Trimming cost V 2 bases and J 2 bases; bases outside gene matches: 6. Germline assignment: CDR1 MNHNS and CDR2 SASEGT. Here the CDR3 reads CASSENPSGSTYEQYF. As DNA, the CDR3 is TGTGCCAGCAGTGAAAATCCTAGCGGGAGCACCTACGAGCAGTACTTC.

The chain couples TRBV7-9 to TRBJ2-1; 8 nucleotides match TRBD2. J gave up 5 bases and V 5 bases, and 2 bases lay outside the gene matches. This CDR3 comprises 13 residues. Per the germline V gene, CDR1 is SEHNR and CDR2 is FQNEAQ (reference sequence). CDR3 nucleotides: TGTGCCAGCAGCCTGACTAGCGACAATGAGCAGTTCTTC. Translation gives CASSLTSDNEQFF.